This entry describes one TCR beta chain. The antigen this receptor binds is unknown. The record has no base qualities; no much larger clone is one base away. V lost 7 bases and J lost 4 bases; the stretch between them is 16 bases long. The germline V gene (reference sequence) gives CDR1 as LNHDA and CDR2 as SQIVND. Measured from the cysteine to the phenylalanine, the CDR3 is 14 residues long. The DNA shown is the 42-base CDR3, in frame from base 1. The library was built by means of 5' RACE. For sequencing, an Illumina HiSeq 2000 was employed. A universal primer binding site was added through template switching, and the final cDNA carried a unique molecular identifier so that TCR cDNA molecules could be counted accurately. Specific primers in the conserved constant-segment region were used to synthesize first-strand cDNA for TCR alpha and beta chains. To control for contamination, every cDNA library carried two barcodes: a SMART-Mk sample barcode plus Illumina barcodes. TruSeq adapter sequences along with Illumina sample barcodes were introduced in two successive PCR steps. TCR alpha and beta cDNA libraries were sequenced on the Illumina HiSeq platform with custom primers. In the source study's methods: Raw reads were processed with MiGEC to extract unique molecular identifiers, and MiXCR was used to determine CDR3 positions. Recombination models were inferred per individual with the repgenHMM and IGoR tools using an EM algorithm. The analysis of shared clonotypes was done with the tcR package in R, with sharing normalized by the product of cloneset sizes. To study raw recombination without the effects of thymic and clonal selection, out-of-frame nonproductive sequences were analyzed. The raw public data were reprocessed by TCRdb itself: fastp quality trimming at Q25, MiXCR clonotype calling, in-frame beta chains only. A single entry per CDR3 protein holds the most common genes and DNA from its merged rows. The V and J calls were not made by the authors but by TCRdb's processing. The sample has 500,000 to 650,000 distinct CDR3 sequences on record, approximately 20% of them singletons. Clones ranked in the top ten supply 0.4% to 0.6% of the sample.

This record comes from a study of identical twins (dated by TCRdb to about 2016). About the study as a whole: The study deep-sequenced TCR alpha and beta repertoires from monozygotic twins, unrelated adults of various ages and cord blood to test whether fetal clonotypes persist. To rule out contamination, the twin experiments were replicated at different times with different library preparation protocols. Overall study outcomes, separate from this receptor: In monozygotic twins, recombination models systematically underestimated out-of-frame TCR alpha sharing, but the models matched the sharing seen between unrelated individuals. Abundant cord blood beta clonotypes had fewer insertions, young adult naive repertoires showed a similar but weaker trend, and memory repertoires showed no such trend. A weaker excess of twin sharing was found in beta out-of-frame sequences because the signal-to-noise ratio was lowered by fewer shared sequences. Out-of-frame TCR alpha sequences shared between twins showed an excess of low generation-probability sequences compared with coincidental sharing between unrelated individuals. Invariant T cells such as MAIT and iNKT could partly confound zero-insertion analyses, though diverse VJ usage argued against this for most clonotypes. Conclusions relied on cross-sectional statistical analysis, since the same donors could not be followed over many years.

Only healthy Caucasian donors were included. The twin cohort consisted of three pairs of female monozygotic twins, all aged about 18 to 30 years. Positive isolation kits from Invitrogen were used to isolate CD4+ and CD8+ T cell populations. The data were also submitted as part of a second study, on yellow fever vaccine responses in identical twins. The second paper states: According to the authors, in identical twins the way T cells responded to vaccination appeared partly convergent and partly personalized. In the study, vaccine-responding T cell clones were precisely tracked in identical twins.

The receptor was isolated from a woman between 18 and 29 years old in good health. Sequencing input: CD4+ T cells sorted from blood. This chain joins TRBV19 to TRBJ1-2; TRBD1 is possibly the D segment (5 matching bases). The CDR3 region reads CASTPDGTTYGYTF. Here is the DNA: TGTGCCAGTACCCCGGACGGGACTACCTATGGCTACACCTTC.